This T cell receptor (beta chain) derives from a study of cytomegalovirus exposure and HLA in healthy donors. Study details: The platform used for the roughly 130 validation repertoires matched that of the roughly 700 first-cohort repertoires, a later analysis reported.

In germline, CDR1 is SGHRS, CDR2 YFSETQ. The CDR3 totals 14 residues. V gave up 4 bases and J gave up 10 bases; unmatched junction bases: 11. Sequencing was performed with immunoSEQ multiplex PCR; in TCRdb, only in-frame clones are kept and a portion is missing. This repertoire shows about 240,000 clones, around 87% found once; its top ten account for around 1.2%. This TCR derives from a woman younger than 45 in good health and CMV-seropositive. The source material was PBMCs. V gene TRBV5-1 combines with J gene TRBJ2-1, with TRBD2 matching 7 bases. This CDR3 reads CASSLTTSRQEQFF. For the CDR3, the DNA is TGCGCCAGCAGCCTTACGACTAGCCGGCAGGAGCAGTTCTTC.